These 8 T cell receptor beta chains were sequenced from one sample in a study of blood T cell repertoires in COVID-19. The data were produced by immunoSEQ multiplex PCR, yet TCRdb's version contains in-frame clones alone and is incomplete. Altogether 200,000 to 250,000 clones are present, under 90% being singletons, with the ten largest covering around 3.5%. The sample was PBMCs or T cells enriched from blood (not recorded which). The receptors were sampled from a woman aged 40 to 50 who had been exposed to COVID-19.

The chain uses TRBV13 and TRBJ1-1; D perhaps matches TRBD1 (6 bases). This CDR3 has 16 amino acids. V was clipped by 0 bases and J by 1 base, with 12 bases between them. CDR1 is PRHDT and CDR2 is FYEKMQ in the germline V gene (reference sequence). CDR3 in DNA: TGTGCCAGCAGCTTAGGACAGGGATGGGGGAACACTGAAGCTTTCTTT. This codes for CASSLGQGWGNTEAFF.

The chain combines TRBV2 with TRBJ1-4, with 8 bases fitting TRBD1. The junction had 8 bases not matched to a gene; V was cut back by 6 bases and J by 8 bases. The CDR3 is 14 residues long. The V gene's germline CDR1 is SNHLY and CDR2 FYNNEI. CDR3 bases: TGTGCCAGCAGCGACAGGGGTGCAGAAGAAAAACTGTTTTTT. This codes for CASSDRGAEEKLFF.

This clone was found once. The rearrangement uses TRBV9 and TRBJ1-2, with a tentative D call TRBD1 (5 bases). V lost 3 bases to trimming and J lost 2 bases, with 11 bases between them. This CDR3 contains 14 residues. Germline V CDR1 and CDR2: SGDLS, YYNGEE. The CDR3 DNA reads as TGTGCCAGCAGCGGCGGGGGAACGAACTATGGCTACACCTTC. This encodes CASSGGGTNYGYTF.

The table lists this clone with a count of one. V usage is TRBV7-2 and J usage is TRBJ1-1, with D possibly matching TRBD1 (6 bases). V was clipped by 6 bases and J by 1 base, with 21 bases between them. Germline V lookup: CDR1 SGHTA, CDR2 FQGNSA. This CDR3 contains 17 residues. CDR3 in amino acids: CASRLQGPERWNTEAFF. The CDR3 nucleotides read TGTGCCAGCAGACTTCAGGGGCCTGAAAGGTGGAACACTGAAGCTTTCTTT. The whole variable domain, remainder taken from reference TRBV7-2 and TRBJ1-1, is GAGVSQSPSNKVTEKGKDVELRCDPISGHTALYWYRQSLGQGLEFLIYFQGNSAPDKSGLPSDRFSAERTGGSVSTLTIQRTQQEDSAVYLCASRLQGPERWNTEAFFGQGTRLTVV.

The chain uses TRBV5-6 and TRBJ1-1; TRBD1 might be the D (5 bases). Germline CDR1 reads SGHDT; CDR2 reads YYEEEE. The CDR3 is 14 amino acids. Trimming stripped 0 bases from V and 4 bases from J, with 10 bases between. This CDR3 is CASSLDVRGTEAFF. CDR3 nucleotide sequence: TGTGCCAGCAGCTTGGACGTTAGGGGCACTGAAGCTTTCTTT.

This clone was observed a handful of times. V usage is TRBV28 and J usage is TRBJ2-6, with D perhaps TRBD1 (6 bases). Trimming shortened V by 6 bases and J by 0 bases, and 9 bases separated the two germline ends. The CDR3 extends over 15 amino acids. Germline values: CDR1 MDHEN, CDR2 SYDVKM. Here the CDR3 reads CASSSGVSGANVLTF. Written as DNA, the CDR3 is TGTGCCAGCAGCTCAGGGGTCTCTGGGGCCAACGTCCTGACTTTC.

The V call is TRBV27, the J call TRBJ2-7; possibly TRBD2 for D (6 bases). CDR3 length: 16 residues. Germline-derived CDR1 and CDR2 are MNHEY and SMNVEV (reference sequence). V lost 4 bases to trimming and J lost 0 bases, with 16 bases between them. The CDR3 region is CASSSVGWGDSYEQYF. CDR3 DNA sequence: TGTGCCAGCAGTTCCGTTGGGTGGGGGGACTCCTACGAGCAGTACTTC.

The chain joins TRBV30 to TRBJ1-5; D call uncertain. The CDR3 sequence is 13 residues long. The germline V and J ends were trimmed by 4 bases and 15 bases, with 22 bases remaining between them. The germline V gene has CDR1 GTSNPN and CDR2 SVGIG (reference sequence). CDR3 coding DNA: TGTGCCTGGAATGCGGCCCCCAACACCCCGGGGCATTTT. Translated, it gives CAWNAAPNTPGHF.